This TCR beta chain was identified during a study of Graves' ophthalmopathy and Graves' hyperthyroidism. Study-level findings and limits: For separating ophthalmopathy from stable hyperthyroidism, a 13-signature model gave around 86% sensitivity and about 80% specificity.

Participants with hyperthyroidism, aged 18 to 65, were newly diagnosed with under 2 months' duration. With regard to this clonotype: Its antigen is undetermined.

Looked up from germline, CDR1 is LGHNA and CDR2 is YNFKEQ. The CDR3 has 14 residues. V shed 4 bases, J shed 3 bases, and the junction held 5 bases outside the gene matches. Amplification of TCR beta CDR3 regions used RNA transcripts. A first-round RT-PCR used HTBI primers, followed by a second-round multiplex PCR. From the multiplex PCR reads, TCRdb called clonotypes with MiXCR, one entry per CDR3 protein. Here the sample spans 600,000 to 650,000 distinct CDR3 sequences, over 20% being singletons. The sequenced material came from peripheral blood. This receptor was obtained from a woman aged 18-29 years with stable Graves' hyperthyroidism. Some clones in this sample may be carry-over from other donors' samples. The gene calls are TRBV4-2 and TRBJ2-5, with 7 bases matching TRBD1. CDR3 amino acids: CASSRTGAEETQYF. Written as DNA, the CDR3 is TGTGCCAGCAGCCGAACAGGGGCGGAAGAGACCCAGTACTTC.